This TCR beta chain was observed in a study of blood T cell repertoires in COVID-19. TCRdb's table, derived via immunoSEQ multiplex PCR, lists solely in-frame clones and lacks some. The table shows 100,000 or so clones, with around 74% occurring only once. Sequencing was done on a sample of peripheral blood. This TCR derives from a woman aged 70-85 years with acute or convalescent COVID-19.

CDR3 in DNA: TGTGCCAGTTACTTCAGGGGTAGCACAGATACGCAGTATTTT. Its protein is CASYFRGSTDTQYF. This chain connects TRBV6-5 to TRBJ2-3, with D perhaps matching TRBD1 (6 bases). Trimming pared 9 bases from V and 0 bases from J, leaving 13 bases between. Looked up from germline, CDR1 is MNHEY and CDR2 is SVGAGI. This CDR3 is built from 14 residues.